The entry below gives a single T cell receptor beta chain sequence along with its context. The CDR3 has 15 amino acids. Germline V gene sequence: CDR1 SGHNT, CDR2 YENEEA. V lost 6 bases and J lost 0; bases outside the gene matches: 4. This sample stems from a study of cytomegalovirus exposure and HLA in healthy donors. Both 60 Vbeta primers and 13 Jbeta primers went into the PCR. Produced via immunoSEQ multiplex PCR; TCRdb's table is partial and in-frame only. The listing records around 53,000 clones. This sequence joins TRBV11-3 and TRBJ2-2, with 7 bases fitting TRBD1. The receptor was isolated from a woman aged 30 to 39 in good health and CMV-seropositive. Source material: PBMCs. Here the CDR3 reads CASRPDRSNTGELFF. CDR3 DNA sequence: TGTGCCAGCAGGCCGGACAGGTCGAACACCGGGGAGCTGTTTTTT.